These 32 T cell receptor beta chains share one sample of origin, sequenced in a study of blood T cell repertoires in COVID-19. TCRdb's table, derived via immunoSEQ multiplex PCR, lists solely in-frame clones and lacks some. The data show about 240,000 clones, around 83% seen once. The specimen sequenced was peripheral blood. Receptor source: a woman between 55 and 75 years old with active or convalescent COVID-19.

The chain couples TRBV7-9 to TRBJ1-2; TRBD1 agrees at 9 bases. Germline V gene data show CDR1 as SEHNR and CDR2 as FQNEAQ (reference sequence). After removal of 6 bases from V and 1 base from J, the junction contained 3 bases not matched to a gene. The CDR3 loop spans 14 amino acids. Here the CDR3 reads CASRGTGFNYGYTF. The CDR3 DNA is TGTGCCAGCAGGGGGACAGGGTTTAACTATGGCTACACCTTC.

In its sample, this clone was seen once. The CDR3 coding sequence is TGTGCCAGCAGCCCAGGCGCACCCGGGACAAATCGAAATCAGCCCCAGCATTTT. This codes for CASSPGAPGTNRNQPQHF. V is TRBV21-1 and J is TRBJ1-5; TRBD1, the D gene given by the table, was not confirmed from the DNA. TRBV21-1 is a listed pseudogene. The CDR3 runs 18 residues.

The gene calls are TRBV19 and TRBJ1-1; perhaps TRBD1 as D (5 bases). Germline V gene data show CDR1 as LNHDA and CDR2 as SQIVND (reference sequence). The ends were cut back, 5 bases at V and 0 bases at J, with 7 bases in the middle. CDR3 size: 13 residues. CDR3 loop: CASSATVNTEAFF. DNA of the CDR3: TGTGCCAGTAGTGCGACAGTGAACACTGAAGCTTTCTTT.

This rearrangement joins TRBV28 to TRBJ1-5, with 12 nucleotides matching TRBD1. Looked up from germline, CDR1 is MDHEN and CDR2 is SYDVKM. The CDR3 is 18 residues long. Unmatched junction bases numbered 14, after V lost 7 bases and J lost 4 bases. The CDR3 is CASTRGAPGQGANQPQHF. DNA of the CDR3: TGTGCCAGCACTCGGGGAGCACCGGGACAGGGGGCGAATCAGCCCCAGCATTTT.

The CDR3 nucleotides are TGTGCCAGCAGTGAAATCGGTACGGTCACTGAAGCTTTCTTT. This gives the protein CASSEIGTVTEAFF. J is TRBJ1-1 and V is TRBV25-1; no reliable D call. Germline CDR1 is MGHDK and CDR2 is SYGVNS. The CDR3 is 14 amino acids. Trimming cost V 2 bases and J 4 bases, with 11 bases left between them.

This rearrangement joins TRBV29-1 to TRBJ2-2, with 7 bases fitting TRBD1. The CDR3 spans 15 residues. V gave up 6 bases and J gave up 1 base; unmatched junction bases: 8. Germline lookup yields CDR1 SQVTM and CDR2 ANQGSEA. CDR3 nucleotides: TGCAGCGTGGCCCGCCGACAGGGGAACACCGGGGAGCTGTTTTTT. Translating it yields CSVARRQGNTGELFF.

J is TRBJ2-7 and V is TRBV18, with D possibly being TRBD1 (6 bases). V was cut by 3 bases and J by 0 bases, with 9 bases left in between. The CDR3 extends over 14 amino acids. The germline V gene has CDR1 KGHSH and CDR2 LQKENI. The CDR3 protein is CASSPDRSSYEQYF. CDR3 nucleotide sequence: TGTGCCAGCTCACCCGACAGGAGCTCCTACGAGCAGTACTTC.

This clone was recorded a few times. The chain has TRBV2 and TRBJ2-1, with TRBD2 as a possible D gene (5 bases). V was cut by 4 bases and J by 2 bases, with 9 bases left in between. This CDR3 is 14 amino acids long. Germline lookup yields CDR1 SNHLY and CDR2 FYNNEI. CDR3 region: CASSALAAYNEQFF. CDR3 coding DNA: TGTGCCAGCAGTGCGCTAGCTGCCTACAATGAGCAGTTCTTC. The variable domain in full, with the rest retrieved from reference TRBV2 and TRBJ2-1, is EPEVTQTPSHQVTQMGQEVILRCVPISNHLYFYWYRQILGQKVEFLVSFYNNEISEKSEIFDDQFSVERPDGSNFTLKIRSTKLEDSAMYFCASSALAAYNEQFFGPGTRLTVL.

The chain links TRBV7-9 to TRBJ2-1; 7 bases align to TRBD2. Per germline, CDR1 SEHNR and CDR2 FQNEAQ (reference sequence). This CDR3 spans 15 amino acids. The V and J ends lost 8 bases and 6 bases, in that order; junction bases with no gene match: 13. The CDR3 is CASSQGLAVLNEQFF. CDR3 coding DNA: TGTGCCAGCTCCCAGGGCCTAGCGGTCCTCAATGAGCAGTTCTTC.

J is TRBJ1-2 and V is TRBV4-1, with D maybe TRBD1 (6 bases). Germline CDR1 and CDR2: MGHRA and YSYEKL. Trimming left V 3 bases short and J 7 bases short, with 15 bases between. The CDR3 loop spans 14 amino acids. CDR3 DNA: TGCGCCAGCAGCCAGATCCAGGGGTTTAGTGGCTACACCTTC. It specifies CASSQIQGFSGYTF.

The rearrangement uses TRBV29-1 and TRBJ2-7; perhaps TRBD2 as D (6 bases). The CDR3 length is 14 residues. In germline, CDR1 is SQVTM, CDR2 ANQGSEA. Trimming removed 1 base at V and 5 bases at J, with 15 bases between. The CDR3 loop is CSVEGGLWGDEQYF. The CDR3 bases are TGCAGCGTTGAAGGGGGTTTATGGGGGGACGAGCAGTACTTC.

The chain employs TRBV5-1 and TRBJ1-6; TRBD1 might be the D (6 bases). V lost 3 bases to trimming and J lost 6 bases, with 16 bases between them. The CDR3 consists of 16 residues. Germline V lookup: CDR1 SGHRS, CDR2 YFSETQ. The CDR3 sequence is CASSWDRGGLNSPLHF. Written as DNA, the CDR3 is TGCGCCAGCAGCTGGGACCGCGGGGGGCTTAATTCACCCCTCCACTTT.

This chain joins TRBV7-3 and TRBJ1-1, with TRBD1 matching 7 bases. CDR1 is SGHTA, CDR2 FQGTGA, per germline. The CDR3 is 13 residues long. With V trimmed by 5 bases and J by 8 bases, 8 bases remained unmatched. The CDR3 loop reads CASSQGQPGEAFF. The DNA of the CDR3 is TGTGCCAGCAGCCAGGGACAGCCAGGGGAAGCTTTCTTT.

The chain recombines TRBV30 with TRBJ1-2; D remains unclear. The ends were cut back, 5 bases at V and 6 bases at J, with 7 bases in the middle. CDR1 and CDR2 (germline): GTSNPN, SVGIG (reference sequence). The CDR3 is made up of 10 amino acids. CDR3 coding DNA: TGTGCCTGGCAACTCGATGGCTACACCTTC. It encodes CAWQLDGYTF.

This rearrangement joins TRBV30 to TRBJ2-1; 7 bases are a match to TRBD2. V dropped 0 bases and J dropped 4; count of bases not matched to a gene: 6. Germline CDR1 GTSNPN, CDR2 SVGIG (reference sequence). The CDR3 runs 15 residues. The CDR3 here is CAWSVWRGIYNEQFF. The CDR3 bases are TGTGCCTGGAGTGTATGGCGGGGGATTTACAATGAGCAGTTCTTC.

This rearrangement joins TRBV11-2 to TRBJ2-7; D not certain. Germline V gene sequence: CDR1 SGHAT, CDR2 FQNNGV. Between the trimmed V and J ends, which lost 3 bases and 7 bases, there was a span of 7 bases. The CDR3 length is 11 residues. The DNA for the CDR3 is TGTGCCAGCAGCTTTTACCTAGAGCAGTACTTC. Amino acids: CASSFYLEQYF.

This sequence joins TRBV30 and TRBJ1-2, with D maybe TRBD1 (6 bases). Trimming removed 4 bases at V and 4 bases at J, with 16 bases between. The CDR3 is 14 amino acids. Germline-derived CDR1 and CDR2 are GTSNPN and SVGIG (reference sequence). The CDR3 here is CAWISGLTGYGYTF. The CDR3 region has the DNA TGTGCCTGGATCTCGGGGCTGACAGGCTATGGCTACACCTTC.

The chain joins TRBV11-2 to TRBJ1-1; D not certain. The germline V and J ends were trimmed by 3 bases and 7 bases, with 15 bases remaining between them. Germline-derived CDR1 and CDR2 are SGHAT and FQNNGV. The CDR3 is 14 amino acids. In nucleotides, the CDR3 is TGTGCCAGCAGCTTGGGCAGTATCCCGAGTGAAGCTTTCTTT. It yields the protein CASSLGSIPSEAFF.

The chain couples TRBV7-3 to TRBJ2-1; D gene ambiguous. The CDR3 contains 15 residues. The germline V gene has CDR1 SGHTA and CDR2 FQGTGA. V dropped 3 bases and J dropped 6 bases, with 15 bases sitting between them. The CDR3, as DNA: TGTGCCAGCAGCTTTTCAGGCGAAGGATCCAATGAGCAGTTCTTC. Encoded protein: CASSFSGEGSNEQFF.

The chain is built from TRBV10-3 and TRBJ1-3; D is ambiguous. Germline V gene data show CDR1 as ENHRY and CDR2 as SYGVKD. The CDR3 loop spans 16 amino acids. Trimming removed 6 bases at V and 1 base at J, with 16 bases between. The CDR3 loop reads CAISTAQASSGNTIYF. The CDR3 nucleotides are TGTGCCATCAGCACCGCTCAGGCCTCATCTGGAAACACCATATATTTT.

The rearrangement joins TRBV29-1 to TRBJ2-7; a weak D match, TRBD1 (5 bases). CDR1 and CDR2 (germline): SQVTM, ANQGSEA. The CDR3 has 14 amino acids. V was trimmed by 4 bases and J by 3 bases, leaving 16 bases between them. The CDR3 sequence is CSVGQALGLYEQYF. DNA of the CDR3: TGCAGCGTTGGCCAGGCGCTGGGGCTCTACGAGCAGTACTTC.

V and J are TRBV7-8 and TRBJ1-2; possibly TRBD1 for D (6 bases). The germline V gene has CDR1 SGHVS and CDR2 FQNEAQ. This CDR3 region has 16 residues. Trimming shortened V by 5 bases and J by 7 bases, and 23 bases separated the two germline ends. This chain's CDR3 is CASSARPGGHYSGYTF. CDR3 coding DNA: TGTGCCAGCAGCGCACGGCCGGGGGGGCACTACAGTGGCTACACCTTC.

The genes are TRBV7-6 and TRBJ2-3, with D perhaps TRBD1 (6 bases). CDR3 length: 14 amino acids. In germline, CDR1 is SGHVS, CDR2 FNYEAQ. V was clipped by 6 bases and J by 2 bases, with 12 bases between them. The DNA for the CDR3 is TGTGCCAGCAGTTGGGCAGGGGACACAGATACGCAGTATTTT. Encoded protein: CASSWAGDTDTQYF.

The V and J genes are TRBV6-5 and TRBJ2-1; D is ambiguous. Between the trimmed V and J ends, which lost 6 bases and 6 bases, there was a span of 12 bases. In germline, CDR1 is MNHEY, CDR2 SVGAGI. CDR3 size: 13 residues. CDR3 bases: TGTGCCAGCAGAACACCCTCGGGCAATGAGCAGTTCTTC. Translation: CASRTPSGNEQFF.

V gene TRBV6-5 combines with J gene TRBJ1-1; D might be TRBD1 (6 bases). CDR1 and CDR2 (germline): MNHEY, SVGAGI. The germline V and J ends were trimmed by 2 bases and 1 base, with 8 bases remaining between them. This CDR3 is built from 14 residues. This CDR3 is CASSYGQKNTEAFF. The CDR3 DNA reads TGTGCCAGCAGTTACGGACAGAAGAACACTGAAGCTTTCTTT.

This clone was observed once. The J gene is TRBJ1-2, the V gene TRBV6-5; TRBD1 matches 7 bases. The CDR3 spans 13 residues. Germline values: CDR1 MNHEY, CDR2 SVGAGI. V trimming: 6 bases; J trimming: 2 bases; junction bases outside the gene matches: 3. The CDR3 nucleotides read TGTGCCAGCAGCGAGACAGGGAACTATGGCTACACCTTC. This translates into CASSETGNYGYTF.

This chain links TRBV19 with TRBJ1-5, with 9 bases aligning to TRBD1. The germline gives CDR1 LNHDA, CDR2 SQIVND (reference sequence). V was pared by 6 bases and J by 4 bases, with 7 bases of the junction left unmatched. CDR3 length: 15 residues. CDR3 DNA sequence: TGTGCCAGTAGCCCCGGGACAGGGATAAATCAGCCCCAGCATTTT. This sequence encodes CASSPGTGINQPQHF.

The chain joins TRBV7-9 to TRBJ1-1; D not certain. Germline-derived CDR1 and CDR2 are SEHNR and FQNEAQ (reference sequence). The CDR3 totals 16 residues. Deletions cut 7 bases from V and 1 base from J, with 19 bases between. This chain's CDR3 is CASTPAGVAANTEAFF. CDR3 DNA sequence: TGTGCCAGCACCCCGGCCGGTGTGGCGGCGAACACTGAAGCTTTCTTT.

V usage is TRBV5-4 and J usage is TRBJ1-2, with D possibly TRBD1 on 5 matching bases. CDR3 length: 14 amino acids. V was pared by 0 bases and J by 4 bases, with 10 bases between. CDR1 and CDR2 (germline): SGHNT, YYREEE (reference sequence). CDR3 nucleotides: TGTGCCAGCAGCTTGGGGGGCCAGTCCTATGGCTACACCTTC. Amino acid sequence: CASSLGGQSYGYTF.

This chain connects TRBV2 to TRBJ2-2; 10 nucleotides align to TRBD1. The V gene's germline CDR1 is SNHLY and CDR2 FYNNEI. With 5 bases clipped from V and 6 bases from J, the junction kept 6 bases outside the gene matches. There are 15 residues in the CDR3. DNA for the CDR3: TGTGCCAGCAGTCAGGACAGGGGGGGGTCCGGGGAGCTGTTTTTT. This translates into CASSQDRGGSGELFF. The full variable domain, completed using reference TRBV2 and TRBJ2-2, is EPEVTQTPSHQVTQMGQEVILRCVPISNHLYFYWYRQILGQKVEFLVSFYNNEISEKSEIFDDQFSVERPDGSNFTLKIRSTKLEDSAMYFCASSQDRGGSGELFFGEGSRLTVL.

The chain joins TRBV27 to TRBJ1-1; TRBD1 matches 7 bases. The trim removed 2 bases at V and 0 bases at J, leaving 0 bases unmatched. This CDR3 has 14 residues. Germline V gene sequence: CDR1 MNHEY, CDR2 SMNVEV (reference sequence). The CDR3 sequence is CASSLGTVNTEAFF. The CDR3 region has the DNA TGTGCCAGCAGTTTAGGGACAGTGAACACTGAAGCTTTCTTT.

This clone was detected only a few times. The chain uses TRBV2 and TRBJ2-1; TRBD2 is a possible D gene (5 bases). Germline V CDR1 and CDR2: SNHLY, FYNNEI. The V end lost 3 bases, the J end lost 2 bases, and 11 bases lay between the germline ends. The CDR3 covers 15 residues. The CDR3 nucleotides read TGTGCCAGCAGTGACCGGACTGGAGCCTACAATGAGCAGTTCTTC. It yields the protein CASSDRTGAYNEQFF. The variable domain in full, with the rest retrieved from reference TRBV2 and TRBJ2-1, is EPEVTQTPSHQVTQMGQEVILRCVPISNHLYFYWYRQILGQKVEFLVSFYNNEISEKSEIFDDQFSVERPDGSNFTLKIRSTKLEDSAMYFCASSDRTGAYNEQFFGPGTRLTVL.